This T cell receptor beta chain was identified during a study of blood T cell repertoires in COVID-19. For the study at large: COVID-19 samples collected from the United States, Italy and Spain covered acute and convalescent phases. PBMCs, B-cell-depleted T cells, or T cells provided the cDNA or gDNA that made up the material.

As handled by the study authors: Reference gene primer amplification yielded estimated nucleated cell counts. The table came from immunoSEQ multiplex PCR; TCRdb's copy has only in-frame clones and leaves some out. The DNA was the basis for D and trimming; V, J and clone size are from that table. The sample has just under 350,000 clones, more than 75% seen once. The trim removed 3 bases at V and 4 bases at J, leaving 11 bases unmatched. Per germline, CDR1 LNHNV and CDR2 YYDKDF (reference sequence). The CDR3 extends over 18 amino acids. This TCR was recovered from a woman younger than 30 who had recovered from COVID-19. The chain joins TRBV15 to TRBJ2-1; 11 bases fit TRBD2. What was sequenced was peripheral blood. The CDR3 nucleotides are TGTGCCACCAGCAGGGATAATGTAGGACTAGCGGGTTACAATGAGCAGTTCTTC. It is translated as CATSRDNVGLAGYNEQFF.